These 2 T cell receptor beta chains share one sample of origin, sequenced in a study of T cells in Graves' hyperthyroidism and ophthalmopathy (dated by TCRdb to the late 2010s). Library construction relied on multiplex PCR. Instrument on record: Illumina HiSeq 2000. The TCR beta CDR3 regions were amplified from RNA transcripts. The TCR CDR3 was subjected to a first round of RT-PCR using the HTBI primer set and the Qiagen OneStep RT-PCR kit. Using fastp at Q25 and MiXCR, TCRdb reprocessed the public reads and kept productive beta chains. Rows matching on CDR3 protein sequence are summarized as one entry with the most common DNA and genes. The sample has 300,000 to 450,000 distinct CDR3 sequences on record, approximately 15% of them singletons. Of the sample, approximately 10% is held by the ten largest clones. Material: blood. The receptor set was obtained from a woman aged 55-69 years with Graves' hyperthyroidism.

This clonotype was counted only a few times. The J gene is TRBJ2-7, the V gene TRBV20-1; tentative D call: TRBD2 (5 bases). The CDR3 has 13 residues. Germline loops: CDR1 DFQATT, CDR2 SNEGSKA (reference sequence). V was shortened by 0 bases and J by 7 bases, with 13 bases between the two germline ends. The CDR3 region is CSARDRRLSEQYF. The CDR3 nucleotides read TGCAGTGCTAGAGATCGGAGGCTATCTGAGCAGTACTTC.

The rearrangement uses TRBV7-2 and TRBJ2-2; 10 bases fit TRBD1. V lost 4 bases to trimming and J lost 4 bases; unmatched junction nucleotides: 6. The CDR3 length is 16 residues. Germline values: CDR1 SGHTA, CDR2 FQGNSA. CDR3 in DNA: TGTGCCAGCAGCTGGGGGGGACAGGGGACCACCGGGGAGCTGTTTTTT. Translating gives CASSWGGQGTTGELFF.